A few counts support the clone carrying this T cell receptor (beta chain). The antigen remains unidentified. This record comes from a study of blood T cells in healthy people across ages. Whole-study findings and limits: Expanded clonotype shifts may have been confounded, as the donors had an unknown CMV status.

The CDR3 has 14 amino acids. Germline loops: CDR1 MNHEY, CDR2 SVGEGT. Trimming removed 2 bases at V and 3 bases at J, with 11 bases between. Drawing of peripheral blood yielded about 10 milliliters from each donor. Combining a sample-barcoded 5' primer with a J-beta primer mix, a second PCR ran for 7 to 11 cycles. Carrying 12 random nucleotides, a template-switch adaptor labeled each individual cDNA molecule. TCRdb analysed the 5' RACE reads with MiXCR anew, one entry per CDR3 protein. The table has 700,000 to 950,000 distinct CDR3 sequences, more than 40% seen once. The material sequenced was blood. V usage is TRBV6-2 or TRBV6-3 and J usage is TRBJ2-7, with a weak D call TRBD2 (5 bases). This TCR was recovered from a woman between 55 and 75 years old in good health. The CDR3 region has the DNA TGTGCCAGCAGTTACGAGGGTAGCGACTACGAGCAGTACTTC. Translation gives CASSYEGSDYEQYF.